The TCR beta chain under discussion was sequenced for a study of blood T cell repertoires in COVID-19 (dated by TCRdb to the early 2020s). About the study as a whole: Samples covering the acute and convalescent phases of COVID-19 were provided by collaborators in the United States, Italy and Spain. The prospective study material was composed of cDNA or gDNA derived from T cells, B-cell-depleted T cells, or PBMCs. Subjects who had been exposed to COVID-19, were actively infected with it, or had recovered from it provided the deeply sampled blood TCRbeta repertoires that made up the dataset. A freely available public database, intended as a resource for researchers studying the immune response to SARS-CoV-2, is where the repertoires were released. Samples came from the ongoing ImmuneRACE study (first 160 participants) plus 1,254 subjects from 6 global collaborators. Sample metadata almost always included a de-identified subject ID, COVID-19 status, age in years and sex. Where HLA class I and class II types were available, the types were taken from metadata supplied by the sample provider, not from assay-based typing. Here is what the overall study found, with its caveats: The amount of clinical and demographic metadata varied by source and participant and was provided uncurated.

The immunoSEQ Assay, a bias-controlled multiplex PCR, was used to amplify TCRbeta CDR3 regions from genomic DNA. Regarding the original processing steps: Nucleated cell counts per sample were estimated from amplification of reference gene primers within the assay. To quantify the absolute abundance of each unique TCRbeta CDR3 rearrangement, sequence reads were collapsed and filtered. Productive Simpson clonality was computed per sample as the square root of Simpson's diversity index over productive rearrangements. The immuneACCESS repertoire file appears here via TCRdb, limited to in-frame rearrangements. These files lack a portion of the clones; in checked studies, under half of the deficit traces to unresolved V genes, and the cause of the others is not known. D and trimming come from the DNA, and the V and J calls and clone size come from that table. The sample has 200,000 to 300,000 clones on record, 65% to 85% of them singletons. Clones ranked in the top ten supply roughly 5.5% of the sample.

A word on this clone: There is no known antigen for this receptor. Qualities for individual bases were not recorded, and no much larger clone is one base off.

The CDR3 runs 14 residues from the cysteine to the phenylalanine. Only the CDR3 DNA is retained, 42 bases long and in frame from the first base. Trimming accounts for 5 bases at V and 10 bases at J, while the number of junction bases matched to no gene is 6. Based on the germline V gene, the CDR1 and CDR2 sequences are WSHSY and SAAADI. Each collaborating institution followed its own protocols to collect whole blood in K2EDTA tubes. For TCRbeta analysis, collaborators shipped samples as frozen whole blood, isolated PBMCs, or DNA extracted from either of those sample types. Recombination joined TRBV10-2 with TRBJ1-6, with TRBD1 matching 9 junction bases. The TCR comes from a human donor in a cohort sampled during active COVID-19. The specimen was peripheral blood. The DNA sequence is as follows: TGCGCCAGCAGTCCGACAGGGGGTAGATCACCCCTCCACTTT. Translation gives CASSPTGGRSPLHF.